What follows are 21 T cell receptor beta chains derived from one specimen sequenced in a study of cytomegalovirus exposure and HLA in healthy donors. PCR was performed using 60 Vbeta and 13 Jbeta primers. Here immunoSEQ multiplex PCR was the method, and the copy in TCRdb shows in-frame clones only, minus some. In the table there are about 160,000 clones, 75% to 85% of which are singletons. The specimen sequenced was PBMCs. These receptors were collected from a male donor in good health and CMV-seropositive.

The chain is built from TRBV6-5 and TRBJ1-2, with a tentative D call TRBD1 (6 bases). V shed 8 bases and J shed 2 bases, with 12 bases lying between them. This CDR3 spans 13 amino acids. The germline gives CDR1 MNHEY, CDR2 SVGAGI. The CDR3 is CASARDTNYGYTF. CDR3 DNA: TGTGCCAGCGCCCGGGACACCAACTATGGCTACACCTTC.

The chain couples TRBV5-1 to TRBJ2-7; 9 positions match TRBD1. CDR3 length equals 13 residues. Trimming cost V 6 bases and J 6 bases; bases outside gene matches: 7. CDR1 and CDR2 (germline): SGHRS, YFSETQ. CDR3 nucleotide sequence: TGCGCCAGCACCCCGACAGGGGGAGGCGAGCAGTACTTC. Translation gives CASTPTGGGEQYF.

The chain combines TRBV6-5 with TRBJ2-3; D uncertain. The ends were cut back, 8 bases at V and 2 bases at J, with 11 bases in the middle. Germline V CDR1 and CDR2: MNHEY, SVGAGI. The CDR3 consists of 13 residues. CDR3 amino acids: CASQVRSTDTQYF. The CDR3 region has the DNA TGTGCCAGCCAAGTGCGCTCCACAGATACGCAGTATTTT.

The V call is TRBV2, the J call TRBJ2-7; TRBD1 is a possible D gene (6 bases). The CDR3 is made up of 14 amino acids. CDR1 and CDR2 (germline): SNHLY, FYNNEI. V lost 5 bases, J lost 0 bases, and 11 bases lay in between. CDR3 loop: CASSLQGPSYEQYF. In DNA form, the CDR3 reads TGTGCCAGCAGTTTACAGGGTCCCTCCTACGAGCAGTACTTC. The full variable domain, completed using reference TRBV2 and TRBJ2-7, is EPEVTQTPSHQVTQMGQEVILRCVPISNHLYFYWYRQILGQKVEFLVSFYNNEISEKSEIFDDQFSVERPDGSNFTLKIRSTKLEDSAMYFCASSLQGPSYEQYFGPGTRLTVT.

This chain uses TRBV4-3 with TRBJ2-7, with unresolved D. V was cut by 1 base and J by 2 bases, with 9 bases left in between. The CDR3 sequence is 14 residues long. Germline CDR1 LGHNA, CDR2 YSLEER. CDR3 bases: TGCGCCAGCAGCCAAGGACTGTCCCCCTACGAGCAGTACTTC. It codes for CASSQGLSPYEQYF.

The chain links TRBV4-2 to TRBJ2-1; D possibly corresponds to TRBD2 (6 bases). CDR1 is LGHNA, CDR2 YNFKEQ, per germline. The CDR3 is made up of 14 amino acids. Trimming took off 0 bases at V and 10 bases at J, with 13 bases between the two ends. In nucleotides, the CDR3 is TGTGCCAGCAGCCAAGATGGAACCACTAGCGAGCAGTTCTTC. Translation gives CASSQDGTTSEQFF.

V is TRBV9 and J is TRBJ1-3; D is uncertain. This CDR3 spans 14 amino acids. Between the trimmed V and J ends, which lost 0 bases and 2 bases, there was a span of 6 bases. Germline-derived CDR1 and CDR2 are SGDLS and YYNGEE. The CDR3 reads CASSVERAGNTIYF. The CDR3 region has the DNA TGTGCCAGCAGCGTAGAACGGGCTGGAAACACCATATATTTT.

This clone was counted between two and nine times. The chain carries TRBV30 and TRBJ1-5, with TRBD1 as a possible D gene (5 bases). Trimming cost V 3 bases and J 4 bases, with 13 bases left between them. The length of the CDR3 is 14 residues. Germline V CDR1 and CDR2: GTSNPN, SVGIG (reference sequence). The CDR3 DNA sequence: TGTGCCTGGAGACGGGGAGGGGAAAATCAGCCCCAGCATTTT. Translation gives CAWRRGGENQPQHF.

As regards this clone: No conserved phenylalanine or tryptophan is present at the end of the CDR3, so a read error is the likely explanation. The V call is TRBV9, the J call TRBJ1-1; tentative D call: TRBD1 (5 bases). The CDR3 extends over 14 amino acids. Deletions cut 3 bases from V and 2 bases from J, with 11 bases between. Germline CDR1 and CDR2: SGDLS and YYNGEE. The CDR3 sequence: CASSGRDSNTEAFL. CDR3 nucleotide sequence: TGTGCCAGCAGCGGCCGAGACAGCAACACTGAAGCTTTCCTT.

This clone was seen only a few times. The chain combines TRBV4-1 with TRBJ1-1; D is perhaps TRBD1 (5 bases). The germline V and J ends were trimmed by 1 base and 6 bases, with 12 bases remaining between them. This CDR3 has 14 residues. CDR1 is MGHRA and CDR2 is YSYEKL in the germline V gene. The CDR3 here is CASSQVGDGSEAFF. The CDR3 DNA reads as TGCGCCAGCAGCCAAGTAGGGGATGGCTCTGAAGCTTTCTTT.

The chain is built from TRBV10-1 and TRBJ1-1; TRBD1 agrees at 7 bases. CDR1 is WNHNN and CDR2 is SYGVQD in the germline V gene (reference sequence). This CDR3 region has 13 residues. The V gene end was trimmed by 5 bases and the J gene end by 5 bases; junction bases not matched to a gene: 5. The CDR3: CASSSGGSTEAFF. The CDR3 nucleotides are TGCGCCAGCAGTTCAGGGGGTTCTACTGAAGCTTTCTTT.

The V gene is TRBV6-6, the J gene TRBJ2-7, with no clear D. V was pared by 4 bases and J by 2 bases, with 9 bases between. Per the germline V gene, CDR1 is MNHNY and CDR2 is SVGAGI (reference sequence). The CDR3 length is 13 residues. CDR3: CASSSQVTYEQYF. CDR3 DNA: TGTGCCAGCAGTTCCCAGGTTACCTACGAGCAGTACTTC.

The chain couples TRBV5-4 to TRBJ2-1; 11 nucleotides match TRBD2. The J segment lost 9 bases and the V segment lost 2 bases, leaving 1 base of the junction unmatched. CDR3 size: 13 residues. The germline V gene encodes CDR1 SGHNT and CDR2 YYREEE (reference sequence). DNA for the CDR3: TGTGCCAGCAGCTTCGGGACTAGCGGTGAGCAGTTCTTC. Translated: CASSFGTSGEQFF.

The rearrangement uses TRBV13 and TRBJ2-5, with TRBD1 matching over 7 bases. The end of the DNA fits TRBJ2-7 better, so the J call may be wrong. The CDR3 consists of 14 residues. Germline V gives CDR1 PRHDT, CDR2 FYEKMQ (reference sequence). The CDR3 bases are TGTGCCAGCAGCTTCCGACAGGGATCATACGAGCAGTACTTC. Translated: CASSFRQGSYEQYF.

Only a few counts were recorded for this clone. The gene calls are TRBV4-1 and TRBJ1-5, with D possibly being TRBD1 (5 bases). V was pared by 0 bases and J by 0 bases, with 12 bases between. The CDR3 extends over 17 amino acids. Germline V gives CDR1 MGHRA, CDR2 YSYEKL. CDR3 coding DNA: TGCGCCAGCAGCCAAGATTGGGGCAGCGTTAGCAATCAGCCCCAGCATTTT. It specifies CASSQDWGSVSNQPQHF.

V is TRBV5-1 and J is TRBJ1-4; 9 positions agree with TRBD1. Unmatched junction bases numbered 8, after V lost 4 bases and J lost 4 bases. The CDR3 has 16 residues. Germline CDR1 reads SGHRS; CDR2 reads YFSETQ. The chain's CDR3 is CASSPTGGMGNEKLFF. Written as DNA, the CDR3 is TGCGCCAGCAGCCCCACAGGGGGCATGGGTAATGAAAAACTGTTTTTT. The full variable domain, completed using reference TRBV5-1 and TRBJ1-4, is KAGVTQTPRYLIKTRGQQVTLSCSPISGHRSVSWYQQTPGQGLQFLFEYFSETQRNKGNFPGRFSGRQFSNSRSEMNVSTLELGDSALYLCASSPTGGMGNEKLFFGSGTQLSVL.

This chain uses TRBV2 with TRBJ2-5; 10 bases are a match to TRBD2. The CDR3 has 15 amino acids. Unmatched junction bases numbered 6, after V lost 5 bases and J lost 3 bases. From germline, CDR1 is SNHLY and CDR2 FYNNEI. The CDR3 coding sequence is TGTGCCAGCAGTACGCCTAGCGGGGGCGAAGAGACCCAGTACTTC. As protein: CASSTPSGGEETQYF.

This chain links TRBV12-5 with TRBJ2-7; 7 bases are a match to TRBD2. Germline V gene data show CDR1 as LGHNT and CDR2 as FRNRAP. CDR3 length: 16 amino acids. V lost 4 bases, J lost 3 bases, and 12 bases stayed unmatched. The CDR3 DNA reads TGTGCTAGTGGTTCGACCTACACCCGCGGGGGCTACGAGCAGTACTTC. This translates into CASGSTYTRGGYEQYF.

The chain joins TRBV6-1 to TRBJ1-5; the match to TRBD1 covers 10 bases. There are 15 residues in the CDR3. The V and J ends lost 5 bases and 5 bases, in that order; junction bases with no gene match: 6. Germline CDR1 is MNHNS and CDR2 is SASEGT. CDR3 nucleotide sequence: TGTGCCAGCAGTCAGTACGGGACAGGGGATCAGCCCCAGCATTTT. It yields the protein CASSQYGTGDQPQHF.

The chain carries TRBV5-6 and TRBJ2-5; 13 nucleotides line up with TRBD2. This CDR3 contains 16 residues. The germline V gene encodes CDR1 SGHDT and CDR2 YYEEEE. The ends lost 6 bases at V and 3 bases at J; junction bases unmatched: 8. CDR3 region: CASNHPGTSGEETQYF. The CDR3, as DNA: TGTGCCAGCAACCACCCTGGGACTAGCGGGGAAGAGACCCAGTACTTC.

This clone has more than one count but fewer than ten. V gene TRBV9 combines with J gene TRBJ1-6; 8 bases match TRBD1. Germline V gene data show CDR1 as SGDLS and CDR2 as YYNGEE. The J segment lost 6 bases and the V segment lost 4 bases, leaving 3 bases of the junction unmatched. The CDR3 totals 14 residues. CDR3 sequence: CASSFDRGNSPLHF. The CDR3 DNA reads TGTGCCAGCAGCTTTGACAGGGGTAATTCACCCCTCCACTTT.